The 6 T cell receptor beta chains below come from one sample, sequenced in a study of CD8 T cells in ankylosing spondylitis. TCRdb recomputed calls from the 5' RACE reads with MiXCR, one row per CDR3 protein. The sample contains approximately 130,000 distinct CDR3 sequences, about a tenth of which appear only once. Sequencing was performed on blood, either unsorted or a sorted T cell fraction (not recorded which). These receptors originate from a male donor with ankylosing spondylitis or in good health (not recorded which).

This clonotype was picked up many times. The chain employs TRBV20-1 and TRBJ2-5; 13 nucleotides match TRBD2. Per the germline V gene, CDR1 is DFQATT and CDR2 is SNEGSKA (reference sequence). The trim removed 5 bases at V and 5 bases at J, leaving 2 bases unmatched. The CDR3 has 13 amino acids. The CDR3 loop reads CSARTSGSETQYF. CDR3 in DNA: TGCAGTGCTCGGACTAGCGGGAGTGAGACCCAGTACTTC.

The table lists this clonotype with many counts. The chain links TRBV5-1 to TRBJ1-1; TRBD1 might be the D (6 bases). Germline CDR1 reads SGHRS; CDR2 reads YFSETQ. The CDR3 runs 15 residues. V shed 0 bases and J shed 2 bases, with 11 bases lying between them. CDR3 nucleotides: TGCGCCAGCAGCTTGGTCGGACAGAAAAACACTGAAGCTTTCTTT. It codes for CASSLVGQKNTEAFF.

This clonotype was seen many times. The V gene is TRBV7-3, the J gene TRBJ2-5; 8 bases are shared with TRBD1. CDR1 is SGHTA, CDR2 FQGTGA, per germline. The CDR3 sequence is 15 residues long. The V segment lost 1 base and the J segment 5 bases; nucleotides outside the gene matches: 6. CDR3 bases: TGTGCCAGCAGCTTAAAGGGACAGGTGGGGGAGACCCAGTACTTC. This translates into CASSLKGQVGETQYF.

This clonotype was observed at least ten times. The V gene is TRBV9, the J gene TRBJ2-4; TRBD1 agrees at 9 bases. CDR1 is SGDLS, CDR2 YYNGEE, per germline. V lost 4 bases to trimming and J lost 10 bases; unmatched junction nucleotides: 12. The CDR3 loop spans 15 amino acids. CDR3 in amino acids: CASSLIPGQGQIQYF. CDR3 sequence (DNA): TGTGCCAGCAGCCTCATCCCGGGACAGGGACAAATTCAGTACTTC. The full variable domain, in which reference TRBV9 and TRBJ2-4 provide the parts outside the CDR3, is DSGVTQTPKHLITATGQRVTLRCSPRSGDLSVYWYQQSLDQGLQFLIQYYNGEERAKGNILERFSAQQFPDLHSELNLSSLELGDSALYFCASSLIPGQGQIQYFGAGTRLSVL.

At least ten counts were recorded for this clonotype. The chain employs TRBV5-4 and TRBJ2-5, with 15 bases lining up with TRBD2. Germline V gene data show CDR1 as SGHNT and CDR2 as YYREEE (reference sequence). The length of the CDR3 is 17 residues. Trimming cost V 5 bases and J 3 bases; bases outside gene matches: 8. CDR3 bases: TGTGCCAGCAGACCCGGACTAGCGGGAGGGCCTAAAGAGACCCAGTACTTC. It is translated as CASRPGLAGGPKETQYF. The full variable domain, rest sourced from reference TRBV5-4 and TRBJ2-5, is ETGVTQSPTHLIKTRGQQVTLRCSSQSGHNTVSWYQQALGQGPQFIFQYYREEENGRGNFPPRFSGLQFPNYSSELNVNALELDDSALYLCASRPGLAGGPKETQYFGPGTRLLVL.

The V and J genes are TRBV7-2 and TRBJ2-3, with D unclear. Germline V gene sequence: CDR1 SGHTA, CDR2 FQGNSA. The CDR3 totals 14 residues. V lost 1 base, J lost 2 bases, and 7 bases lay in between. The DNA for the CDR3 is TGTGCCAGCAGCTTAGGGTGGCACACAGATACGCAGTATTTT. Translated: CASSLGWHTDTQYF.